This TCR beta chain was identified during a study of Ad26.COV2.S vaccination and SARS-CoV-2 variants. Some clones are missing from TCRdb's copy, which holds only in-frame ones; the method was immunoSEQ multiplex PCR. The repertoire holds more than 300,000 clones, 65% to 90% seen once, with 9.5% to 12% in the top ten. The CDR3 has 15 amino acids. Germline-derived CDR1 and CDR2 are ENHRY and SYGVKD. V dropped 2 bases and J dropped 2; count of bases not matched to a gene: 6. Treatment described: roughly 20 received Ad26.COV2.S at low or high dose, single or two shots; several received placebo; per-sample allocation not given. Each sample was drawn 63 days after the first injection (of vaccine or placebo). Immunization relied on an Ad26 vector, which expressed Wuhan-strain SARS-CoV-2 spike.

This chain joins TRBV10-3 and TRBJ2-7; 7 nucleotides line up with TRBD1. The input for sequencing was peripheral blood, taken in a trial of Ad26.COV2.S vaccine versus placebo. The TCR sequence derives from a person aged 18 to 65 who received the Ad26.COV2.S COVID-19 vaccine or a placebo. For the CDR3, the DNA is TGTGCCATCAGTGAGCTAGGACAGGCCACCTACGAGCAGTACTTC. Its translation: CAISELGQATYEQYF.